What follows are 30 T cell receptor beta chains derived from one specimen sequenced in a study of blood T cell repertoires in COVID-19. The table came from immunoSEQ multiplex PCR; TCRdb's copy has only in-frame clones and leaves some out. Of 250,000 or so clones detected, approximately 84% appear once; the ten largest clones hold 6.6%. Material for sequencing was PBMCs or T cells enriched from blood (not recorded which). The source is a woman between 45 and 60 years old who had been exposed to COVID-19.

The genes are TRBV3-1 (or the pseudogene TRBV3-2) and TRBJ2-1; D perhaps matches TRBD2 (5 bases). Germline loops: CDR1 LGHDT, CDR2 YNNKEL (reference sequence). The CDR3 has 14 amino acids. Trimming took 4 bases from V and 0 from J, leaving 7 bases between them. The CDR3 protein is CASSPRDSYNEQFF. The CDR3 nucleotides read TGTGCCAGCAGCCCCCGGGACTCCTACAATGAGCAGTTCTTC.

The genes are TRBV28 and TRBJ2-7, with 8 bases fitting TRBD1. V shed 7 bases and J 3 bases; nucleotides not matched to a gene: 2. The germline CDR1 and CDR2 sequences are MDHEN and SYDVKM. There are 12 residues in the CDR3. In DNA form, the CDR3 reads TGTGCCAGCACCACAGGGGGCTACGAGCAGTACTTC. Translated, it gives CASTTGGYEQYF.

The J gene is TRBJ2-7, the V gene TRBV11-2; TRBD1 is a possible D gene (6 bases). V was trimmed by 7 bases and J by 2 bases, leaving 9 bases between them. This CDR3 comprises 12 residues. CDR1 SGHAT and CDR2 FQNNGV come from the germline V gene. As DNA, the CDR3 is TGTGCCAGCAAGAAGGGGGCCTACGAGCAGTACTTC. This gives the protein CASKKGAYEQYF.

The chain links TRBV2 to TRBJ2-7; D is undetermined. The CDR3 consists of 15 residues. Germline CDR1 and CDR2: SNHLY and FYNNEI. Trimming cost V 3 bases and J 3 bases, with 15 bases left between them. The CDR3 region has the DNA TGTGCCAGCAGTGAGGGCTCGTCTTCGGTCTACGAGCAGTACTTC. Translation gives CASSEGSSSVYEQYF.

V usage is TRBV5-1 and J usage is TRBJ2-7, with a weak D call TRBD1 (5 bases). V lost 0 bases and J lost 3, with 13 bases in between. Per the germline V gene, CDR1 is SGHRS and CDR2 is YFSETQ. This CDR3 region has 15 residues. The CDR3: CASSLAGRVGYEQYF. CDR3 nucleotides: TGCGCCAGCAGCTTGGCGGGCAGGGTGGGCTACGAGCAGTACTTC.

DNA of the CDR3: TGTGCCACCAGTGATTCGGGCAGGGCGTACGAGCAGTACTTC. Protein: CATSDSGRAYEQYF. The chain couples TRBV24-1 to TRBJ2-7; a weak D match, TRBD1 (5 bases). V lost 2 bases and J lost 4, with 11 bases in between. Germline CDR1 and CDR2: KGHDR and SFDVKD. The CDR3 is made up of 14 amino acids.

The genes are TRBV21-1 and TRBJ1-2; the table calls TRBD1, which could not be checked here. TRBV21-1 is classified as a pseudogene. The CDR3 covers 13 residues. Here the CDR3 reads CASSKLTDGGYTF. The CDR3 nucleotides are TGTGCCAGCAGCAAACTGACAGACGGAGGCTACACCTTC.

The table lists this clone with a count of one. The rearrangement uses TRBV18 and TRBJ1-5; D call uncertain. CDR1 and CDR2 (germline): KGHSH, LQKENI. V lost 6 bases and J 5 bases, leaving 11 bases between the germline ends. This CDR3 contains 13 residues. CDR3 coding DNA: TGTGCCAGCTCCCGTGAGGAGGATCAGCCCCAGCATTTT. Amino acids: CASSREEDQPQHF.

The chain recombines TRBV5-1 with TRBJ1-2; D might be TRBD1 (6 bases). V shed 1 base and J shed 3 bases, with 13 bases lying between them. The CDR3 extends over 15 amino acids. CDR1 and CDR2 from the germline V gene are SGHRS and YFSETQ. The CDR3 DNA reads TGCGCCAGCAGCTTGACAGGGAAGAATGACTATGGCTACACCTTC. This translates into CASSLTGKNDYGYTF.

This clone was picked up one time. This same CDR3 is encoded by further DNA sequences in the sample. The CDR3 DNA reads as TGTGCCAGCTCACCACGGGAGGACTATGGCTACACCTTC. Protein: CASSPREDYGYTF. The chain joins TRBV18 to TRBJ1-2; D unclear. V gave up 1 base and J gave up 3 bases, with 6 bases separating them. The CDR3 length is 13 residues. The germline gives CDR1 KGHSH, CDR2 LQKENI. Supplemented by reference TRBV18 and TRBJ1-2, the full variable domain reads NAGVMQNPRHLVRRRGQEARLRCSPMKGHSHVYWYRQLPEEGLKFMVYLQKENIIDESGMPKERFSAEFPKEGPSILRIQQVVRGDSAAYFCASSPREDYGYTFGSGTRLTVV.

This clone is a singleton in its sample. CDR3 sequence: CASSLGTGNVNEQFF. DNA for the CDR3: TGCGCCAGCAGCTTGGGGACAGGGAACGTCAATGAGCAGTTCTTC. This chain joins TRBV5-1 and TRBJ2-1; TRBD1 matches at 8 bases. V trimming: 0 bases; J trimming: 6 bases; junction bases outside the gene matches: 5. The CDR3 covers 15 residues. CDR1 and CDR2 from the germline V gene are SGHRS and YFSETQ. Full variable domain (outside the CDR3, taken from reference TRBV5-1 and TRBJ2-1): KAGVTQTPRYLIKTRGQQVTLSCSPISGHRSVSWYQQTPGQGLQFLFEYFSETQRNKGNFPGRFSGRQFSNSRSEMNVSTLELGDSALYLCASSLGTGNVNEQFFGPGTRLTVL.

The chain couples TRBV28 to TRBJ1-1; 8 nucleotides align to TRBD1. This CDR3 comprises 16 residues. The germline V gene encodes CDR1 MDHEN and CDR2 SYDVKM. V shed 6 bases and J 5 bases; nucleotides not matched to a gene: 14. The CDR3 DNA sequence: TGTGCCAGCAGCTCGTTTGGAACAGGGGGAAATACTGAAGCTTTCTTT. This gives the protein CASSSFGTGGNTEAFF.

This clone was detected once. V usage is TRBV11-2 and J usage is TRBJ2-5, with D possibly matching TRBD2 (5 bases). Germline CDR1 is SGHAT and CDR2 is FQNNGV. There are 16 residues in the CDR3. The V gene lost 5 bases and the J gene lost 2 bases, with 18 bases spanning the gap. The CDR3 nucleotides are TGTGCCAGCAGCGGGGAGTTTGGGCGGCCACAAGAGACCCAGTACTTC. This gives the protein CASSGEFGRPQETQYF.

The chain is built from TRBV6-2 or TRBV6-3 and TRBJ2-2; perhaps TRBD2 as D (7 bases). The CDR3 has 18 amino acids. V lost 0 bases to trimming and J lost 4 bases, with 18 bases between them. CDR1 is MNHEY, CDR2 SVGEGT, per germline. CDR3 sequence: CASSYSIYGGPGTGELFF. The CDR3 region has the DNA TGTGCCAGCAGTTACTCGATCTACGGGGGGCCGGGCACCGGGGAGCTGTTTTTT.

The V and J genes are TRBV12-3 or TRBV12-4 and TRBJ1-1; no firm D call. This CDR3 region has 13 residues. Between the trimmed V and J ends, which lost 6 bases and 7 bases, there was a span of 15 bases. The CDR3: CASSPYEGGEAFF. In DNA, the CDR3 is TGTGCCAGCAGCCCCTACGAGGGCGGTGAAGCTTTCTTT.

This chain connects TRBV9 to TRBJ2-1; 8 nucleotides line up with TRBD1. Per the germline V gene, CDR1 is SGDLS and CDR2 is YYNGEE. This CDR3 has 14 residues. V was clipped by 7 bases and J by 6 bases; unmatched bases: 9. The CDR3 is CASAGTGVFNEQFF. The CDR3 DNA sequence: TGTGCCAGCGCCGGGACAGGAGTTTTCAATGAGCAGTTCTTC. The full variable domain, rest sourced from reference TRBV9 and TRBJ2-1, is DSGVTQTPKHLITATGQRVTLRCSPRSGDLSVYWYQQSLDQGLQFLIQYYNGEERAKGNILERFSAQQFPDLHSELNLSSLELGDSALYFCASAGTGVFNEQFFGPGTRLTVL.

This chain connects TRBV6-4 to TRBJ1-6; a weak D match, TRBD1 (5 bases). In germline, CDR1 is MRHNA, CDR2 SNTAGT. CDR3 length: 13 residues. V was cut by 3 bases and J by 9 bases, with 9 bases left in between. In DNA, the CDR3 is TGTGCCAGCAGTGAAGGGGAGGGTTCACCCCTCCACTTT. Residues: CASSEGEGSPLHF.

The table lists this clone with a count of one. V usage is TRBV7-2 and J usage is TRBJ1-2; D is perhaps TRBD1 (5 bases). This CDR3 is 14 amino acids long. Germline CDR1 reads SGHTA; CDR2 reads FQGNSA. Trimming took off 1 base at V and 7 bases at J, with 13 bases between the two ends. The CDR3 sequence: CASSLGQPGGGYTF. CDR3 DNA sequence: TGTGCCAGCAGCTTAGGGCAGCCCGGGGGTGGCTACACCTTC.

On this clone itself: With only one base between it and a far larger clone, this is likely a read error. The CDR3 DNA is TGTGCCAGCAGCCGCGACAATGAGCAGTTCTTC. Translation: CASSRDNEQFF. The chain carries TRBV7-2 and TRBJ2-1, with D uncertain. CDR1 and CDR2 (germline): SGHTA, FQGNSA. The CDR3 totals 11 residues. With 5 bases removed from V and 5 bases from J, the gap between germline ends came to 4 bases.

This rearrangement joins TRBV6-5 to TRBJ2-1; TRBD2 agrees at 13 bases. This CDR3 region has 15 residues. With V trimmed by 5 bases and J by 7 bases, 5 bases remained unmatched. Looked up from germline, CDR1 is MNHEY and CDR2 is SVGAGI. CDR3 residues: CASSIGTSGVNEQFF. CDR3 coding DNA: TGTGCCAGCAGTATCGGGACTAGCGGGGTTAATGAGCAGTTCTTC.

The chain joins TRBV12-3 or TRBV12-4 to TRBJ1-2, with D hard to call. The CDR3 spans 13 residues. V was pared by 3 bases and J by 3 bases, with 8 bases between. Written as DNA, the CDR3 is TGTGCCAGCAGTTTTCCCCGGGACTATGGCTACACCTTC. This gives the protein CASSFPRDYGYTF.

V gene TRBV7-9 combines with J gene TRBJ1-6; 11 bases fit TRBD1. The CDR3 consists of 16 residues. The germline V gene has CDR1 SEHNR and CDR2 FQNEAQ (reference sequence). Unmatched junction bases numbered 2, after V lost 5 bases and J lost 2 bases. The CDR3 loop reads CASSRTGGTYNSPLHF. The CDR3 nucleotides are TGTGCCAGCAGCCGGACAGGGGGCACCTATAATTCACCCCTCCACTTT. The complete variable domain, with remaining parts taken from reference TRBV7-9 and TRBJ1-6, reads DTGVSQNPRHKITKRGQNVTFRCDPISEHNRLYWYRQTLGQGPEFLTYFQNEAQLEKSRLLSDRFSAERPKGSFSTLEIQRTEQGDSAMYLCASSRTGGTYNSPLHFGNGTRLTVT.

J is TRBJ1-1 and V is TRBV2; 9 positions agree with TRBD1. This CDR3 has 17 residues. V shed 7 bases, J shed 6 bases, and the junction held 18 bases outside the gene matches. From germline, CDR1 is SNHLY and CDR2 FYNNEI. DNA of the CDR3: TGTGCCAGCAAGAGACAGGGGGGCTGGGGTTTCGAGGCTGAAGCTTTCTTT. Translated: CASKRQGGWGFEAEAFF.

In this sample, this clone turned up once. V gene TRBV29-1 combines with J gene TRBJ2-3; 8 positions match TRBD2. The CDR3 consists of 14 residues. The J segment lost 2 bases and the V segment lost 6 bases, leaving 7 bases of the junction unmatched. CDR1 and CDR2 from the germline V gene are SQVTM and ANQGSEA. Written as DNA, the CDR3 is TGCAGCGTCGTGACTAGCGACCCCACAGATACGCAGTATTTT. Translating gives CSVVTSDPTDTQYF.

This chain uses TRBV6-6 with TRBJ1-2; the match to TRBD1 covers 9 bases. Germline loops: CDR1 MNHNY, CDR2 SVGAGI (reference sequence). V was pared by 5 bases and J by 0 bases, with 10 bases of the junction left unmatched. This CDR3 has 17 amino acids. CDR3 region: CASSHQGQGSPNYGYTF. The DNA of the CDR3 is TGTGCCAGCAGTCATCAAGGACAGGGGTCCCCTAACTATGGCTACACCTTC.

This chain uses TRBV7-9 with TRBJ2-1; 11 positions match TRBD2. The germline V gene encodes CDR1 SEHNR and CDR2 FQNEAQ (reference sequence). Trimming removed 5 bases from V and 7 bases from J; junction bases left unmatched: 10. CDR3 length: 16 amino acids. CDR3 loop: CASSRFSGGAQNEQFF. The CDR3 coding sequence is TGTGCCAGCAGCCGTTTTAGCGGGGGGGCCCAGAATGAGCAGTTCTTC.

This chain joins TRBV14 and TRBJ2-5; weak D call: TRBD1 (6 bases). V was cut by 5 bases and J by 6 bases, with 7 bases left in between. From germline, CDR1 is SGHDN and CDR2 FVKESK. The CDR3 has 11 amino acids. The CDR3 is CASSGGKTQYF. The CDR3 coding sequence is TGTGCCAGCAGCGGGGGCAAGACCCAGTACTTC.

V is TRBV12-3 or TRBV12-4 and J is TRBJ1-2; possible D gene TRBD1, 5 bases. V was clipped by 3 bases and J by 4 bases, with 9 bases between them. CDR3 length: 13 residues. The CDR3 DNA is TGTGCCAGCAGTTTGGGACTGATCTATGGCTACACCTTC. Protein: CASSLGLIYGYTF.

V gene TRBV13 combines with J gene TRBJ2-7; the match to TRBD2 covers 13 bases. Germline V CDR1 and CDR2: PRHDT, FYEKMQ (reference sequence). The V gene end was trimmed by 5 bases and the J gene end by 4 bases; junction bases not matched to a gene: 5. The CDR3 extends over 15 amino acids. The CDR3 coding sequence is TGTGCCAGCAGCACCGGGACTAGCGGGGAATACGAGCAGTACTTC. Its protein is CASSTGTSGEYEQYF. The variable domain in full, with the rest retrieved from reference TRBV13 and TRBJ2-7, is AAGVIQSPRHLIKEKRETATLKCYPIPRHDTVYWYQQGPGQDPQFLISFYEKMQSDKGSIPDRFSAQQFSDYHSELNMSSLELGDSALYFCASSTGTSGEYEQYFGPGTRLTVT.

This clone was seen a few times. The J gene is TRBJ1-4, the V gene TRBV10-3; unclear D gene. V lost 9 bases and J lost 4, with 12 bases in between. This CDR3 has 13 amino acids. The V gene's germline CDR1 is ENHRY and CDR2 SYGVKD. The CDR3, as DNA: TGTGCCATGACACCTTACCTTAATGAAAAACTGTTTTTT. Amino acid sequence: CAMTPYLNEKLFF.